The clone carrying this T cell receptor beta chain came up a few times. Only healthy Caucasians were included as donors. Germline CDR1 reads LNHNV; CDR2 reads YYDKDF (reference sequence). This CDR3 has 19 amino acids. V lost 2 bases and J lost 2; bases outside the gene matches: 11. This record belongs to a study of identical twins. TCRdb analysed the 5' RACE reads with MiXCR anew, one entry per CDR3 protein. The sample holds roughly 710,000 distinct CDR3 sequences, approximately 6.1% seen once. The receptor comes from a young man in good health. The J gene is TRBJ2-7, the V gene TRBV15; 14 bases agree with TRBD2. Sequenced sample: naive T cells sorted from blood. The CDR3 DNA follows: TGTGCCACCAGCAGACAGGGACTAGCGGGAGTATCCCCCCCCTACGAGCAGTACTTC. This sequence encodes CATSRQGLAGVSPPYEQYF. The whole variable domain, remainder taken from reference TRBV15 and TRBJ2-7, is DAMVIQNPRYQVTQFGKPVTLSCSQTLNHNVMYWYQQKSSQAPKLLFHYYDKDFNNEADTPDNFQSRRPNTSFCFLDIRSPGLGDTAMYLCATSRQGLAGVSPPYEQYFGPGTRLTVT.